The rows below give T cell receptor beta chains drawn from one sample of a study of response to subunit inactivated influenza vaccine. TCRdb re-called the RT-PCR reads through MiXCR, storing one row per CDR3 protein. The sample shows a few hundred thousand distinct CDR3 sequences, approximately 20% of them seen only once. The sequences come from PBMCs from blood, collected 21 months after vaccination. These receptors originate from a man aged 50 to 75 who received an inactivated influenza vaccine. Each CDR3 is given with its conserved first and last residue. Each record gives: CDR3 length, D gene, V gene, clone size, J gene, CDR3 DNA, CDR3 protein. The D gene is left open where the match is weak. Clone size is stated in some rows and not others, as once, few, many or a class when expanded.

len: 14
d_gene: TRBD2
v_gene: TRBV24-1
abundance: .
j_gene: TRBJ2-1
CDR3nt: TGTGCCACCAACACCGGGACTAGGCACAATGAGCAGTTCTTC
CDR3aa: CATNTGTRHNEQFF

len: 14
d_gene: .
v_gene: TRBV5-6
abundance: .
j_gene: TRBJ2-5
CDR3nt: TGTGCCAGCAGCATCGGGACAATTCAAGAGACCCAGTACTTC
CDR3aa: CASSIGTIQETQYF

len: 14
d_gene: .
v_gene: TRBV24-1
abundance: .
j_gene: TRBJ2-2
CDR3nt: TGTGCCACCAGTGCCCAAGCGAACACCGGGGAGCTGTTTTTT
CDR3aa: CATSAQANTGELFF

len: 16
d_gene: .
v_gene: TRBV6-1
abundance: .
j_gene: TRBJ1-1
CDR3nt: TGTGCCAGCAGAACTGAGGACAGAGGCTGGAACACTGAAGCTTTCTTT
CDR3aa: CASRTEDRGWNTEAFF

len: 14
d_gene: TRBD1
v_gene: TRBV6-5
abundance: .
j_gene: TRBJ2-7
CDR3nt: TGTGCCAGCAGTTACTCAGGGACAGGGCCCGAGCAGTACTTC
CDR3aa: CASSYSGTGPEQYF

len: 14
d_gene: TRBD1
v_gene: TRBV5-1
abundance: many
j_gene: TRBJ1-1
CDR3nt: TGCGCCAGCAGCTTGACAGGGGGGAACACTGAAGCTTTCTTT
CDR3aa: CASSLTGGNTEAFF

len: 15
d_gene: TRBD1
v_gene: TRBV20-1
abundance: .
j_gene: TRBJ2-7
CDR3nt: TGCAGTGCAGAAAACGGACAGGGACGCTCCTACGAGCAGTACTTC
CDR3aa: CSAENGQGRSYEQYF

len: 16
d_gene: TRBD2
v_gene: TRBV27
abundance: few
j_gene: TRBJ2-1
CDR3nt: TGTGCCAGCAGTCCAGGACTAGCGGGAGTTTATAATGAGCAGTTCTTC
CDR3aa: CASSPGLAGVYNEQFF

len: 15
d_gene: .
v_gene: TRBV4-3
abundance: many
j_gene: TRBJ1-1
CDR3nt: TGCGCCAGCAGCCAAGATCTCAGGGCAAACACTGAAGCTTTCTTT
CDR3aa: CASSQDLRANTEAFF

len: 14
d_gene: .
v_gene: TRBV12-3/TRBV12-4
abundance: many
j_gene: TRBJ1-5
CDR3nt: TGTGCCAGCAGTGGACCCCTACCCAATCAGCCCCAGCATTTT
CDR3aa: CASSGPLPNQPQHF

len: 13
d_gene: .
v_gene: TRBV30
abundance: few
j_gene: TRBJ1-5
CDR3nt: TGTGCCTGGAGCGGGGGGACTAATCAGCCCCAGCATTTT
CDR3aa: CAWSGGTNQPQHF

len: 12
d_gene: .
v_gene: TRBV7-8
abundance: .
j_gene: TRBJ2-7
CDR3nt: TGTGCCAGCAGCTTACTAGCCTACGAGCAGTACTTC
CDR3aa: CASSLLAYEQYF

len: 13
d_gene: TRBD2
v_gene: TRBV20-1
abundance: .
j_gene: TRBJ2-1
CDR3nt: TGCAGTGCTAGAGTTAGCGGGCACAATGAGCAGTTCTTC
CDR3aa: CSARVSGHNEQFF

len: 13
d_gene: .
v_gene: TRBV5-5
abundance: .
j_gene: TRBJ1-2
CDR3nt: TGTGCCAGCAGCCCGGAGGGGGTAAATGGCTACACCTTC
CDR3aa: CASSPEGVNGYTF

len: 13
d_gene: TRBD2
v_gene: TRBV29-1
abundance: few
j_gene: TRBJ2-7
CDR3nt: TGCAGCGTTGGGACTAGCGGAGGCCACGAGCAGTACTTC
CDR3aa: CSVGTSGGHEQYF